This T cell receptor beta chain is from a study of cytomegalovirus exposure and HLA in healthy donors. Study-wide points: Roughly even sequencing depth across donors was the assumption behind the presence/absence analyses. In a later analysis, HLA-C alleles had the fewest associated TCRs, DRB1 alleles the most.

CDR1 is MGHRA, CDR2 YSYEKL, per germline. Trimming cost V 0 bases and J 1 base, with 12 bases left between them. CDR3 size: 16 residues. There are a few counts of this clone. Its antigen is still unknown. PCR involved 60 Vbeta and 13 Jbeta primers. Produced via immunoSEQ multiplex PCR; TCRdb's table is partial and in-frame only. The table lists 45,000 to 70,000 clones, roughly 82% of them singletons, with around 1.4% in the top ten. Material: PBMCs. This TCR derives from a man in his thirties or forties in good health and CMV-seronegative. The chain couples TRBV4-1 to TRBJ1-1; D is possibly TRBD1 (5 bases). CDR3 sequence reads: CASSQEGRGPNTEAFF. The CDR3 bases are TGCGCCAGCAGCCAAGAAGGGAGGGGACCGAACACTGAAGCTTTCTTT.